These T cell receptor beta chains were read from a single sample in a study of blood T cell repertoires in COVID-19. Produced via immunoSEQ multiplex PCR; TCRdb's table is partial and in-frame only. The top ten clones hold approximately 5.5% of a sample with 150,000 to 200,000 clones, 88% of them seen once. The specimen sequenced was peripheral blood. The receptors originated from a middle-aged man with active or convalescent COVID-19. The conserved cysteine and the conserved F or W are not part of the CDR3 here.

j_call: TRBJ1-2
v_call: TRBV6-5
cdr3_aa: ASSYSRQGLNGYT

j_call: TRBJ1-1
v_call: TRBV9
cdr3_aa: ASSVIGGTEAF

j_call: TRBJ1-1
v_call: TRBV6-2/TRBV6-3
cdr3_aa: ASSSGQTRLWNTEAF

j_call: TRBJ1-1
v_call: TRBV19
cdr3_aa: ASSTTGNTEAF

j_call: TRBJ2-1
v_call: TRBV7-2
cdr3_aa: ASSPGAGSDEQF

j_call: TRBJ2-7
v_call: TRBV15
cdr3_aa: ATSRDPQTYEQY

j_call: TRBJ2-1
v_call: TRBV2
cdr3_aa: ASSETSGGANEQF

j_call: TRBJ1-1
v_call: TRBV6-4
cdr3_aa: ASSLRENTEAF

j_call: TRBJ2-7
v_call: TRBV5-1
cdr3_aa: ASSRGTSGSNEQY

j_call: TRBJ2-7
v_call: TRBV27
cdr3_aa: ASRLTMGATLTYEQY

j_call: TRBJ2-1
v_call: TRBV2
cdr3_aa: ASSRGPSAYNEQF

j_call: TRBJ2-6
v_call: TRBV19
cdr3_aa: ASSIGAGRAGANVLT

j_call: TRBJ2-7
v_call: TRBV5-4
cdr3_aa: ASSLELSEQY

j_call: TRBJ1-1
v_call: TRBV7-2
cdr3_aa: ASSLLTGVEAF

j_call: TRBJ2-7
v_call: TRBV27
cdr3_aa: ASSFRERAYEQY

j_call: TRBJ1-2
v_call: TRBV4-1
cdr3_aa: ASSQAGQGRT

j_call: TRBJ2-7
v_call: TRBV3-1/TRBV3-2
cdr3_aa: ASGGLAGNEQY

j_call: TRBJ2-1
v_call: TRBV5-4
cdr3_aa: ASSGTSSGRGYNEQF

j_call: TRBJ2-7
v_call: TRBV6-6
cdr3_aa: ASSDPGQGKEQY

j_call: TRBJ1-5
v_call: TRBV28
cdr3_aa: ASSRDSSNQPQH

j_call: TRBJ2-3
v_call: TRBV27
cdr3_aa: ASTPIGQGWDTQY

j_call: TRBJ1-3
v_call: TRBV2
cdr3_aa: ASSATGSGNTIY

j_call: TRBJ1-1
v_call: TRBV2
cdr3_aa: ASREYPRGGTEAF

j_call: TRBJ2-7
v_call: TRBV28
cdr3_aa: ASSLFVGPYEQY

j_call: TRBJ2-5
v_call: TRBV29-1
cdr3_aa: SVDVAANQETQY

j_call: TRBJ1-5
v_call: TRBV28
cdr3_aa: ASSLQAGSNQPQH

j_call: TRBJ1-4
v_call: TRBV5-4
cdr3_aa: ASSSGQGNEKLF

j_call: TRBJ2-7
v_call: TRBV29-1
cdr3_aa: SVEKGQGSYEQY

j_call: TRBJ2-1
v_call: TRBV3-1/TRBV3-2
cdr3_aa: ASSQVRAGLTTPYNEQF

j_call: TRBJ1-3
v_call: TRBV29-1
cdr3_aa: SVEGVAGGPGFTIY

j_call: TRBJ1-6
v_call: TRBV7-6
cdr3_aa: ASTIGQGNSPLH

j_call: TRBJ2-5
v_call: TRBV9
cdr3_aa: ASSVSGYQETQY

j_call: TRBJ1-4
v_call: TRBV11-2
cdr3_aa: ASSPRLGQNNEKLF

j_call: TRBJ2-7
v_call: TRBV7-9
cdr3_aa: ASSSNSNRQGTYEQY

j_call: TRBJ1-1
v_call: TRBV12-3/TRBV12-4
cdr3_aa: ASRETGTVNAF

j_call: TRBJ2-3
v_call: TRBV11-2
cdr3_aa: ASSLYAYSRSTDTQY

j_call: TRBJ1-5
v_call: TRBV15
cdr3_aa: ATSRDRTNQPQH

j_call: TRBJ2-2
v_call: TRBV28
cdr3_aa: ASSLGLADTGELF

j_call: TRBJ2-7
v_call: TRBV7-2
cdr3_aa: ASSEGTSGTYEQY